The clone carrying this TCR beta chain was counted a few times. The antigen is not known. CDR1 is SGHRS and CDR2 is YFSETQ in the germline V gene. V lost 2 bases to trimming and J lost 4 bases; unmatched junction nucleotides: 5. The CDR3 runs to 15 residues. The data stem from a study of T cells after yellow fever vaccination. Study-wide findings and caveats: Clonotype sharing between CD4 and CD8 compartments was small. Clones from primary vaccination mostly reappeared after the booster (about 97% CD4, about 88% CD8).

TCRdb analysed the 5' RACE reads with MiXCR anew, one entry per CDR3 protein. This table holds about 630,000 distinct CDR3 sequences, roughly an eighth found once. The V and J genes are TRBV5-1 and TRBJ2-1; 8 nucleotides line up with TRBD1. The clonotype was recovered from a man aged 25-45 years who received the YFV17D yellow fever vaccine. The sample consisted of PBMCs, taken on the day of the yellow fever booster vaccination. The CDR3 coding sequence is TGCGCCAGCAGCTTTAAGCAGGGGGCATACAATGAGCAGTTCTTC. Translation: CASSFKQGAYNEQFF.